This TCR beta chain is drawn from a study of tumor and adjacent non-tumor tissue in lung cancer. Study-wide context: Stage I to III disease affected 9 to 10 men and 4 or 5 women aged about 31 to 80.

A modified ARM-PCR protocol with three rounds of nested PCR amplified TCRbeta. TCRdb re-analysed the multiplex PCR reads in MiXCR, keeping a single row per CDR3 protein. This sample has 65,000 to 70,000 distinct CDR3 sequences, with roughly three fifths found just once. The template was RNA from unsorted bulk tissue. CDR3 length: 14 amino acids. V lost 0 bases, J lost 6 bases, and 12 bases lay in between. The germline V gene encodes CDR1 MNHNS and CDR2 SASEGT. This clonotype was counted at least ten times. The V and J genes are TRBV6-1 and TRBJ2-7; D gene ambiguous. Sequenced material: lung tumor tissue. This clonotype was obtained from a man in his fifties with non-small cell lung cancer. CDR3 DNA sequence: TGTGCCAGCAGTGAAGCGAACGCCCGCCCCGAGCAGTACTTC. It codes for CASSEANARPEQYF.